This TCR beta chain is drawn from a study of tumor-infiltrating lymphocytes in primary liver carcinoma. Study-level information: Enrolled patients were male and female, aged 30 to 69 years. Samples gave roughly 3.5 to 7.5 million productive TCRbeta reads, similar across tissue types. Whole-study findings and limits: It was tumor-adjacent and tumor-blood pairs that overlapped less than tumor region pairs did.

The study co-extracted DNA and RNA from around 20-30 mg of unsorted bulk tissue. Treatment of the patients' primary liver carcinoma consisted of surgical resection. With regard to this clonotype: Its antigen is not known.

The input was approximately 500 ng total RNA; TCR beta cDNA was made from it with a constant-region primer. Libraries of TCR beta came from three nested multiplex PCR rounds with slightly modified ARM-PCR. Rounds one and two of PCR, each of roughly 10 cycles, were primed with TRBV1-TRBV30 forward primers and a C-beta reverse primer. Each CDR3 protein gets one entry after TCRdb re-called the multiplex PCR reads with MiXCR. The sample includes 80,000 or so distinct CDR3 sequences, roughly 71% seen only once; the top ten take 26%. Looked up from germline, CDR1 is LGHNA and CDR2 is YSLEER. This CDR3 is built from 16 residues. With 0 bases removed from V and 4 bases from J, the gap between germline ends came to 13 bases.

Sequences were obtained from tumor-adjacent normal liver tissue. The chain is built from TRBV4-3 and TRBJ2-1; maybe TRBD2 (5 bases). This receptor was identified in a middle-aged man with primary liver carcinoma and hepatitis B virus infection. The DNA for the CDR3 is TGCGCCAGCAGCCAAGACGGACCAGCGGCGTACAATGAGCAGTTCTTC. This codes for CASSQDGPAAYNEQFF.